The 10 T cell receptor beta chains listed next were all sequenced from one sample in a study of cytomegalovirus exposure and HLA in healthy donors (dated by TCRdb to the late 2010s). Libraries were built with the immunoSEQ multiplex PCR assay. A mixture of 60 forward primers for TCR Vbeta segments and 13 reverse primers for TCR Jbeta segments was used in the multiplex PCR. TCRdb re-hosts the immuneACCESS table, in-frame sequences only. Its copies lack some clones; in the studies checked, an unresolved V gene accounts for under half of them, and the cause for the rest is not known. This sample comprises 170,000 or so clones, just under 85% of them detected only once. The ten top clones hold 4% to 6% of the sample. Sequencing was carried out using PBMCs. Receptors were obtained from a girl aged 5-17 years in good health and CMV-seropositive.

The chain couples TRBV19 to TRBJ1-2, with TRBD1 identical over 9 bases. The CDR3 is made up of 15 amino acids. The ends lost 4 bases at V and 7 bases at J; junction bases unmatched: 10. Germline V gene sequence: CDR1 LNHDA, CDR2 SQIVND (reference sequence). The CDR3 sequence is CASSKPGQGSFGYTF. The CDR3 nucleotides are TGTGCCAGTAGTAAACCGGGACAGGGTTCGTTTGGCTACACCTTC.

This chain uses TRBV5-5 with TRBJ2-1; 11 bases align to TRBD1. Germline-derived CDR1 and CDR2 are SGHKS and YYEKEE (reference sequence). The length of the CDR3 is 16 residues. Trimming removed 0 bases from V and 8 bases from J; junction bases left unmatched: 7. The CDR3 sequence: CASSLAVGQGADEQFF. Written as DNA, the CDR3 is TGTGCCAGCAGCTTGGCCGTAGGACAGGGGGCCGATGAGCAGTTCTTC.

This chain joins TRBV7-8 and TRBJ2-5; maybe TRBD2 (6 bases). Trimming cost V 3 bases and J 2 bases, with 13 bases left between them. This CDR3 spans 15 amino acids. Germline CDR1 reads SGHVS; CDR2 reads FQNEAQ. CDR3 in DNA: TGTGCCAGCAGCTTGCCGGGACTGCTACAAGAGACCCAGTACTTC. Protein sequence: CASSLPGLLQETQYF.

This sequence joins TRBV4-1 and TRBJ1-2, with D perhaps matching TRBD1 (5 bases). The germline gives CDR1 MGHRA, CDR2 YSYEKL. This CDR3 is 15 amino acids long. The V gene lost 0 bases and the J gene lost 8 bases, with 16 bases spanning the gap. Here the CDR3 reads CASSQDQGSHWGYTF. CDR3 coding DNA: TGCGCCAGCAGCCAAGATCAGGGATCTCATTGGGGCTACACCTTC.

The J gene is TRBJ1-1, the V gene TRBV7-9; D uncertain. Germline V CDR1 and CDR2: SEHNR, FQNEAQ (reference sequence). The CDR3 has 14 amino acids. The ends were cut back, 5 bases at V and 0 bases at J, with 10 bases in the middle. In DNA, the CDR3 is TGTGCCAGCAGCCGCACATCAATGAACACTGAAGCTTTCTTT. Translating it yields CASSRTSMNTEAFF.

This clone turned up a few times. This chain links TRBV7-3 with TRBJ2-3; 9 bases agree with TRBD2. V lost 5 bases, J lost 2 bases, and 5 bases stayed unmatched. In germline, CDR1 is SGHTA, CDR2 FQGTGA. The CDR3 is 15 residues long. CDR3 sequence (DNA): TGTGCCAGCAGCCTTATAGCGGGGGACACAGATACGCAGTATTTT. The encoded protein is CASSLIAGDTDTQYF.

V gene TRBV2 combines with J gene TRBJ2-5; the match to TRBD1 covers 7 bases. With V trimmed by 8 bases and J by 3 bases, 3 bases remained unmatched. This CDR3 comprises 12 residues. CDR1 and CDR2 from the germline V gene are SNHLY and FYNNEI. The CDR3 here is CASHRGEETQYF. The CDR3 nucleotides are TGTGCCAGCCACAGGGGCGAAGAGACCCAGTACTTC.

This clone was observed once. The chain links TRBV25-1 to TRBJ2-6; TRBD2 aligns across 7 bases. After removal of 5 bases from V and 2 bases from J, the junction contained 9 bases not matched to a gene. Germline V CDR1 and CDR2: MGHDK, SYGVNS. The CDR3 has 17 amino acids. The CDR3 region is CASSLREGKPGANVLTF. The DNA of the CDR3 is TGTGCCAGCAGTCTCAGGGAGGGGAAGCCTGGGGCCAACGTCCTGACTTTC.

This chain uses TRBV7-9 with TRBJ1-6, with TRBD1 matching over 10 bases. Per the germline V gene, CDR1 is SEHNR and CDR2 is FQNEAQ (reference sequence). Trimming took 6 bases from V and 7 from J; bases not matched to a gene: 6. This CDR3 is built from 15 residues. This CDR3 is CASSSPGQGNSPLHF. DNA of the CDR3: TGTGCCAGCAGTTCGCCGGGACAGGGGAATTCACCCCTCCACTTT.

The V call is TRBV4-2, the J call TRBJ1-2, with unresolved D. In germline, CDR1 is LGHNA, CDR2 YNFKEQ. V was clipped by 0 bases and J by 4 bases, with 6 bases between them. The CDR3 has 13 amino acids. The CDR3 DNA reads TGTGCCAGCAGCCAAGACAGTCTCTATGGCTACACCTTC. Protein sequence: CASSQDSLYGYTF.